The text below deals with one T cell receptor (beta chain). Its antigen remains unidentified. The data belong to a study of blood T cells in healthy people across ages. General study results and limits: Comparison with aged donors showed that long-lived donors had more naive CD4+ cells and higher diversity.

CDR3 length: 13 residues. The V gene's germline CDR1 is SGHTA and CDR2 FQGNSA. A second PCR, run for roughly 7 to 12 cycles, used a sample-barcoded 5' primer plus a J-beta primer mix. MiXCR was run by TCRdb on the 5' RACE reads, yielding one entry per CDR3 protein. Of under 2,000,000 distinct CDR3 sequences in the sample, roughly 50% were seen once. This TCR was sampled from a woman between 35 and 50 years old in good health. Input material: blood. The gene calls are TRBV7-2 and TRBJ2-5; perhaps TRBD1 as D (6 bases). Near its end, the DNA agrees better with TRBJ2-7, so the J call may be wrong. The CDR3 sequence is CASSLDSNYEQYF. As DNA, the CDR3 is TGTGCCAGCAGCTTGGACAGTAACTACGAGCAGTACTTC.